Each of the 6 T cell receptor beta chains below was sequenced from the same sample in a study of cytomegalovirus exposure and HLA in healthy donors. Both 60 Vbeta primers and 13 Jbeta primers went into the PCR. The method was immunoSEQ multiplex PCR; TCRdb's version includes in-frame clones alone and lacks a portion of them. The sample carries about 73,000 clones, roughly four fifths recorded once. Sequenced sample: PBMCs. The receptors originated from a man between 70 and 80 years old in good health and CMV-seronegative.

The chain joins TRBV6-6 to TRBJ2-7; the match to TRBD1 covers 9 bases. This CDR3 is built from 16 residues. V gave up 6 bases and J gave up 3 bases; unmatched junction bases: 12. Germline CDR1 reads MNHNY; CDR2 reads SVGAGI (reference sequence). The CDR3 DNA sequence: TGTGCCAGCAGACGCAGGACAGGGGACGTGGGCTACGAGCAGTACTTC. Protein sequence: CASRRRTGDVGYEQYF.

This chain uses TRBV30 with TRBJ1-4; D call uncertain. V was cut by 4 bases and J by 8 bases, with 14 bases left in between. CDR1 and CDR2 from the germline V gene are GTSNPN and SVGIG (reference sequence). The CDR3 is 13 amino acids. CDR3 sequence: CAWTEREGEKLFF. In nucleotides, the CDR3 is TGTGCCTGGACCGAGCGGGAAGGCGAAAAACTGTTTTTT.

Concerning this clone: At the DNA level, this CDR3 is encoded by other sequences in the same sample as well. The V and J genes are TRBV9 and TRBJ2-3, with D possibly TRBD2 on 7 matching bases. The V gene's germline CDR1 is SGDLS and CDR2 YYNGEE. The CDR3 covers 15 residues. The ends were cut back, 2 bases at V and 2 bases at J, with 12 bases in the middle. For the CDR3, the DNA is TGTGCCAGCAGCGTGGGGGGGGGCGACACAGATACGCAGTATTTT. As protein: CASSVGGGDTDTQYF.

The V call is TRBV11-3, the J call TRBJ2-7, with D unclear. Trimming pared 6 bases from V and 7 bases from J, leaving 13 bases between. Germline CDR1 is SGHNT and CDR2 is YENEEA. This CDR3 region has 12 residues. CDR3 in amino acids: CASSSEAGEQYF. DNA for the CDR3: TGTGCCAGCAGTAGTGAAGCCGGGGAGCAGTACTTC.

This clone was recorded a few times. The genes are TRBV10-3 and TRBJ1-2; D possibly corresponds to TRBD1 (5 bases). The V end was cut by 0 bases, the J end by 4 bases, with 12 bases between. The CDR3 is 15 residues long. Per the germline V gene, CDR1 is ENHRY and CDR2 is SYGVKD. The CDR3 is CAISESGREGYGYTF. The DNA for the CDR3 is TGTGCCATCAGTGAGTCGGGCAGGGAGGGCTATGGCTACACCTTC.

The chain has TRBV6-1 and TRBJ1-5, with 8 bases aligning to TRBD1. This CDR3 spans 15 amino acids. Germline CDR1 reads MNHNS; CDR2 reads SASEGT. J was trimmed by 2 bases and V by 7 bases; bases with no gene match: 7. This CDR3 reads CASNPSGGGNQPQHF. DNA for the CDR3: TGTGCCAGCAACCCGTCAGGGGGCGGCAATCAGCCCCAGCATTTT.